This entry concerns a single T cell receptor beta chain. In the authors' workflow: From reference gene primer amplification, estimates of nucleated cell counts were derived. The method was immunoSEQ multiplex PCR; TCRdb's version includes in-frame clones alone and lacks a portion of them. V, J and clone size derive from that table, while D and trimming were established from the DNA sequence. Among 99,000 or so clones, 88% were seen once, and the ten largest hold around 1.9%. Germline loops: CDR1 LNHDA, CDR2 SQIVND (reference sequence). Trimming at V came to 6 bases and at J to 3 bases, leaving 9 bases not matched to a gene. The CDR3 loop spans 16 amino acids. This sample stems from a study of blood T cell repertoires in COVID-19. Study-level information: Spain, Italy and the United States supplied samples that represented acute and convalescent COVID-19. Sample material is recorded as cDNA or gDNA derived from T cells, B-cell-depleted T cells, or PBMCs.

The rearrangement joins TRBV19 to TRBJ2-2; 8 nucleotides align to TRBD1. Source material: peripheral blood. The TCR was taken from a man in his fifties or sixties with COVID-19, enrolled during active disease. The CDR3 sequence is CASRVTGTGDTGELFF. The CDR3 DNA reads TGTGCCAGTAGGGTCACCGGGACAGGAGACACCGGGGAGCTGTTTTTT.